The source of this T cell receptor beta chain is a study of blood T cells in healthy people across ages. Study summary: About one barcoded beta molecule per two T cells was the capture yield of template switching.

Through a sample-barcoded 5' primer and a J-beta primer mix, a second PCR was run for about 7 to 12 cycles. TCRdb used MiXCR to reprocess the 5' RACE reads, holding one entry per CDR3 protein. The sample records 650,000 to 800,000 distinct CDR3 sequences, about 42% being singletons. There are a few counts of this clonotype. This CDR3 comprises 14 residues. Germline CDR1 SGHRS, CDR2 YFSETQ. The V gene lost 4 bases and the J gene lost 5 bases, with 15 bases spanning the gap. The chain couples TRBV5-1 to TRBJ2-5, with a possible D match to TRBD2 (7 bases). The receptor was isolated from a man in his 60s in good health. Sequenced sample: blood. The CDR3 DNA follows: TGCGCCAGCAGCCCCCGTGCGGGGGCTGAGACCCAGTACTTC. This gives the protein CASSPRAGAETQYF.